A single sample gave rise to the 31 T cell receptor beta chains below, sequenced in a study of molecular identifiers for immune sequencing clone quantification. MiXCR, run by TCRdb on the PCR reads, gives a single entry per CDR3 protein. Altogether about 86,000 distinct CDR3 sequences are present, around 27% being singletons, with the ten largest covering 0.78%. The material sequenced was naive CD8+ T cells from blood, with Jurkat cell RNA spiked in. The sample's subset: FACS-sorted CD8+CD4-CCR7+CD45RA+ naive T cells. These receptors all come from a human donor in good health. Some libraries in this study had Jurkat cell RNA spiked in.

This clonotype appeared many times. The rearrangement joins TRBV4-1 to TRBJ2-1, with 8 bases fitting TRBD2. Trimming took 1 base from V and 7 from J; bases not matched to a gene: 9. Per germline, CDR1 MGHRA and CDR2 YSYEKL. The CDR3 covers 16 residues. The CDR3 region has the DNA TGCGCCAGCAGCCAAGCCCCAGGACTAGCAAGTAATGAGCAGTTCTTC. Encoded protein: CASSQAPGLASNEQFF.

Comment on this clonotype: A much larger clone sits a single nucleotide away, making a read error possible. The chain employs TRBV7-9 and TRBJ2-5, with D uncertain. There are 13 residues in the CDR3. Germline V CDR1 and CDR2: SEHNR, FQNEAQ (reference sequence). CDR3 amino acids: CASSPEGLETKYF. CDR3 DNA sequence: TGTGCCAGCAGCCCAGAAGGGTTAGAGACCAAGTACTTC.

A word on this clonotype: A much larger clone lies a single base off, so this may be a read error. This chain uses TRBV4-1 with TRBJ2-7; D possibly corresponds to TRBD1 (6 bases). The CDR3 is 17 amino acids. Germline lookup yields CDR1 MGHRA and CDR2 YSYEKL. The germline V and J ends were trimmed by 1 base and 0 bases, with 16 bases remaining between them. The CDR3 DNA reads as TGCGCCAGCAGCCAAGCTGCCGTGGGGGCCAGCTCCTACGAGCAGTACTTC. This codes for CASSQAAVGASSYEQYF.

Ten or more counts support this clonotype. The rearrangement joins TRBV13 to TRBJ2-5, with 12 bases matching TRBD2. Germline loops: CDR1 PRHDT, CDR2 FYEKMQ (reference sequence). V lost 4 bases, J lost 3 bases, and 6 bases stayed unmatched. The CDR3 length is 16 residues. CDR3 nucleotide sequence: TGTGCCAGCAGCTCCAGGACTAGCGGGGTAGAAGAGACCCAGTACTTC. It specifies CASSSRTSGVEETQYF. The complete variable domain, with remaining parts taken from reference TRBV13 and TRBJ2-5, reads AAGVIQSPRHLIKEKRETATLKCYPIPRHDTVYWYQQGPGQDPQFLISFYEKMQSDKGSIPDRFSAQQFSDYHSELNMSSLELGDSALYFCASSSRTSGVEETQYFGPGTRLLVL.

The sample holds a few counts of this clonotype. The rearrangement uses TRBV14 and TRBJ2-1; D may be TRBD2 (6 bases). The CDR3 contains 16 residues. Trimming removed 0 bases at V and 0 bases at J, with 9 bases between. CDR1 is SGHDN and CDR2 is FVKESK in the germline V gene. This CDR3 reads CASSQDEGGSYNEQFF. The CDR3, as DNA: TGTGCCAGCAGCCAAGATGAGGGAGGCTCCTACAATGAGCAGTTCTTC.

This clonotype occurred many times. This sequence joins TRBV11-2 and TRBJ2-3; 9 bases align to TRBD2. The CDR3 spans 18 residues. Germline V lookup: CDR1 SGHAT, CDR2 FQNNGV. J gave up 3 bases and V 1 base, and 11 bases lay outside the gene matches. CDR3 amino acids: CASSLGPASGRPTDTQYF. CDR3 DNA: TGTGCCAGCAGCTTAGGGCCTGCGAGCGGGAGGCCAACAGATACGCAGTATTTT.

The chain links TRBV4-1 to TRBJ2-2, with TRBD2 matching over 12 bases. The junction had 4 bases not matched to a gene; V was cut back by 1 base and J by 4 bases. This CDR3 contains 17 residues. Germline lookup yields CDR1 MGHRA and CDR2 YSYEKL. In DNA, the CDR3 is TGCGCCAGCAGCCAAGTATCTAGCGGGGGGGCCACCGGGGAGCTGTTTTTT. Protein: CASSQVSSGGATGELFF.

This clonotype was counted many times. The chain's CDR3 is CASSLGVGQRSYEQYF. The CDR3 DNA sequence: TGTGCCAGCAGCTTAGGCGTGGGACAGAGGTCCTACGAGCAGTACTTC. V and J are TRBV7-9 and TRBJ2-7; TRBD1 agrees at 7 bases. V was pared by 1 base and J by 1 base, with 7 bases of the junction left unmatched. Germline lookup yields CDR1 SEHNR and CDR2 FQNEAQ (reference sequence). This CDR3 spans 16 amino acids.

On this clonotype: Possible read error: a much larger clone is one base away. This chain links TRBV27 with TRBJ1-2; weak D call: TRBD1 (5 bases). The CDR3 totals 15 residues. CDR1 is MNHEY and CDR2 is SMNVEV in the germline V gene (reference sequence). CDR3 sequence reads: CAGSLGGSANYGYTF. DNA of the CDR3: TGTGCCGGCAGTTTGGGGGGTTCAGCTAACTATGGCTACACCTTC.

The CDR3 sequence is CSARVWRESTDTQYF. The DNA of the CDR3 is TGCAGTGCTAGAGTGTGGCGGGAGAGCACAGATACGCAGTATTTT. The chain uses TRBV20-1 and TRBJ2-3, with 7 positions matching TRBD2. The J segment lost 0 bases and the V segment lost 1 base, leaving 4 bases of the junction unmatched. This CDR3 spans 15 amino acids. CDR1 and CDR2 from the germline V gene are DFQATT and SNEGSKA (reference sequence).

The CDR3 loop is CASSDDLEQFF. The CDR3 DNA is TGTGCCAGCAGCGACGACCTGGAGCAGTTCTTC. The V and J genes are TRBV5-3 and TRBJ2-1; no reliable D call. TRBV5-3 is an ORF; its function is uncertain. CDR3 length: 11 amino acids. Trimming removed 8 bases at V and 10 bases at J, with 13 bases between.

This clonotype came up a few times. The genes are TRBV15 and TRBJ1-4, with TRBD1 identical over 10 bases. V was clipped by 1 base and J by 6 bases; unmatched bases: 2. The CDR3 runs 15 residues. Germline V gene sequence: CDR1 LNHNV, CDR2 YYDKDF (reference sequence). Here the CDR3 reads CATSRAGTGDEKLFF. The CDR3 DNA sequence: TGTGCCACCAGCAGAGCCGGGACAGGGGATGAAAAACTGTTTTTT.

Note on this clonotype: A much larger clone sits a single nucleotide away, making a read error possible. The chain couples TRBV4-2 to TRBJ1-1; D perhaps matches TRBD1 (5 bases). V lost 4 bases and J lost 3, with 9 bases in between. Germline V gene data show CDR1 as LGHNA and CDR2 as YNFKEQ. The CDR3 is made up of 13 amino acids. DNA for the CDR3: TGTGCCAGCAGCCCGACAGTGCACACTGAAGCTTTCTTT. Protein product: CASSPTVHTEAFF.

This clonotype was observed once. This chain uses TRBV27 with TRBJ1-1; no clear D gene. Trimming left V 4 bases short and J 7 bases short, with 19 bases between. CDR3 length: 15 amino acids. CDR1 and CDR2 (germline): MNHEY, SMNVEV (reference sequence). The CDR3 spells CASSSPLALDNEAFF. CDR3 sequence (DNA): TGTGCCAGCAGTTCGCCTCTAGCGTTGGATAATGAAGCTTTCTTT.

A word on this clonotype: One base away lies a much larger clone, so this may be a sequencing read error. The chain combines TRBV7-9 with TRBJ1-4; D is unresolved. CDR1 SEHNR and CDR2 FQNEAQ come from the germline V gene (reference sequence). Trimming took off 5 bases at V and 6 bases at J, with 16 bases between the two ends. The CDR3 has 15 residues. CDR3 DNA sequence: TGTGCCAGCAGCCAGGCAGCGGAGGCCGATGAAAAACTGTTTTTT. Translated: CASSQAAEADEKLFF.

The table lists this clonotype with a few counts. The chain employs TRBV4-1 and TRBJ1-2; weak D call: TRBD1 (6 bases). The CDR3 extends over 16 amino acids. V lost 0 bases and J 4 bases, leaving 15 bases between the germline ends. Germline assignment: CDR1 MGHRA and CDR2 YSYEKL. This CDR3 is CASSQEGGGEVYGYTF. Written as DNA, the CDR3 is TGCGCCAGCAGCCAAGAAGGGGGAGGGGAGGTCTATGGCTACACCTTC.

This clonotype showed up many times. V is TRBV11-2 and J is TRBJ2-4; 8 bases line up with TRBD1. The CDR3 is made up of 15 amino acids. V was clipped by 5 bases and J by 8 bases; unmatched bases: 11. Germline lookup yields CDR1 SGHAT and CDR2 FQNNGV. CDR3 protein: CASSVRGRESDIQYF. CDR3 nucleotide sequence: TGTGCCAGCAGCGTCAGGGGGCGTGAGTCGGACATTCAGTACTTC.

There are a few counts of this clonotype. The conserved phenylalanine or tryptophan normally closing the CDR3 is absent here, so this likely arose from a read error. The chain is built from TRBV7-8 and TRBJ1-1, with no clear D. V was pared by 5 bases and J by 2 bases, with 12 bases between. This CDR3 has 14 amino acids. Germline V gene lookup returns CDR1 SGHVS and CDR2 FQNEAQ. The CDR3 bases are TGTGCCAGCAGCCCGACAAGCGATAACACTGAAGCTTTCCTT. Translating gives CASSPTSDNTEAFL.

The chain carries TRBV2 and TRBJ2-2; tentatively, D is TRBD2 (5 bases). From germline, CDR1 is SNHLY and CDR2 FYNNEI. V was shortened by 4 bases and J by 7 bases, with 22 bases between the two germline ends. The length of the CDR3 is 17 residues. The CDR3 spells CASSGSRGQAQDGELFF. The DNA of the CDR3 is TGTGCCAGCAGTGGCTCTCGCGGGCAGGCCCAGGACGGGGAGCTGTTTTTT.

A few counts support this clonotype. The chain couples TRBV10-2 to TRBJ2-5; D remains unclear. CDR3 length equals 14 residues. Per germline, CDR1 WSHSY and CDR2 SAAADI. Trimming stripped 2 bases from V and 5 bases from J, with 12 bases between. CDR3 protein: CASSEIGKGETQYF. CDR3 DNA sequence: TGCGCCAGCAGTGAGATAGGAAAAGGGGAGACCCAGTACTTC.

There are many counts of this clonotype. This chain links TRBV5-1 with TRBJ1-1, with D uncertain. Between the trimmed V and J ends, which lost 0 bases and 7 bases, there was a span of 13 bases. This CDR3 contains 14 residues. In germline, CDR1 is SGHRS, CDR2 YFSETQ. The CDR3: CASSLGTGFDEAFF. CDR3 DNA: TGCGCCAGCAGCTTGGGGACCGGATTCGATGAAGCTTTCTTT.

This clonotype has ten or more counts. This rearrangement joins TRBV4-3 to TRBJ2-7; a possible D gene is TRBD1 (5 bases). This CDR3 contains 14 residues. Looked up from germline, CDR1 is LGHNA and CDR2 is YSLEER. Deletions cut 5 bases from V and 2 bases from J, with 13 bases between. The CDR3 loop reads CASSYQGSPYEQYF. CDR3 nucleotide sequence: TGCGCCAGCAGCTACCAGGGTTCCCCCTACGAGCAGTACTTC.

This clonotype was counted a few times. The chain employs TRBV4-3 and TRBJ2-3, with 10 bases identical to TRBD1. Per germline, CDR1 LGHNA and CDR2 YSLEER. Trimming took 0 bases from V and 2 from J; bases not matched to a gene: 8. This CDR3 is built from 18 residues. CDR3 amino acids: CASSQDGTGALPTDTQYF. The CDR3 coding sequence is TGCGCCAGCAGCCAAGATGGGACAGGGGCCTTGCCCACAGATACGCAGTATTTT.

This clonotype has ten or more counts. The chain couples TRBV9 to TRBJ2-2; D remains unclear. CDR1 and CDR2 (germline): SGDLS, YYNGEE. V lost 0 bases to trimming and J lost 1 base, with 4 bases between them. This CDR3 is 14 amino acids long. The CDR3 sequence is CASSVAKNTGELFF. CDR3 bases: TGTGCCAGCAGCGTAGCTAAGAACACCGGGGAGCTGTTTTTT.

This clonotype was detected a few times. The V call is TRBV7-9, the J call TRBJ2-1; D is possibly TRBD1 (5 bases). Trimming cost V 5 bases and J 8 bases, with 19 bases left between them. The CDR3 is 15 residues long. CDR1 is SEHNR, CDR2 FQNEAQ, per germline (reference sequence). CDR3 coding DNA: TGTGCCAGCAGCCCCCGAAGCAGGGTAGGCGATGAGCAGTTCTTC. It yields the protein CASSPRSRVGDEQFF.

V is TRBV5-5 and J is TRBJ2-7; perhaps D is TRBD1 or TRBD2 (5 bases each). CDR1 and CDR2 from the germline V gene are SGHKS and YYEKEE (reference sequence). The germline V and J ends were trimmed by 4 bases and 5 bases, with 16 bases remaining between them. This CDR3 is 14 amino acids long. The CDR3 sequence is CASSAEGRWDEQYF. The CDR3 DNA sequence: TGTGCCAGCAGCGCTGAGGGGCGATGGGACGAGCAGTACTTC.

Turning to this clonotype: An end of the junction does not agree with germline; a read error may underlie this. This chain connects TRBV7-2 to TRBJ2-5; 8 bases match TRBD1. CDR1 and CDR2 from the germline V gene are SGHTA and FQGNSA. CDR3 length: 14 residues. The CDR3 bases are TGTGCCAGCAGCTTGACAGGGGATCAAGAGCCCCAGTACTTC. The encoded protein is CASSLTGDQEPQYF.

At least ten counts were recorded for this clonotype. CDR3 nucleotides: TGTGCCAGCAGTCTCACCGGGACTAGCGGGGGGGTGTCAGATACGCAGTATTTT. Translated, it gives CASSLTGTSGGVSDTQYF. The rearrangement joins TRBV6-6 to TRBJ2-3; 16 positions match TRBD2. J gave up 4 bases and V 5 bases, and 9 bases lay outside the gene matches. Germline values: CDR1 MNHNY, CDR2 SVGAGI (reference sequence). The CDR3 loop spans 18 amino acids.

The sample holds a few counts of this clonotype. CDR3 sequence: CASSLVANTNYGYTF. CDR3 nucleotides: TGTGCCAGCAGTTTAGTGGCTAACACTAACTATGGCTACACCTTC. The V call is TRBV27, the J call TRBJ1-2, with D unclear. Trimming pared 2 bases from V and 0 bases from J, leaving 10 bases between. The germline CDR1 and CDR2 sequences are MNHEY and SMNVEV (reference sequence). The CDR3 has 15 amino acids.

The rearrangement joins TRBV13 to TRBJ2-1; 10 bases align to TRBD2. Germline trimming cut 5 bases from V and 5 bases from J; bases unmatched to any gene: 9. The CDR3 loop spans 16 amino acids. In germline, CDR1 is PRHDT, CDR2 FYEKMQ (reference sequence). The CDR3: CASSPQSGRADNEQFF. In nucleotides, the CDR3 is TGTGCCAGCAGCCCCCAAAGCGGGAGGGCCGACAATGAGCAGTTCTTC.

About this clonotype: At one boundary the junction diverges from the germline segment, which might be a read error. The genes are TRBV6-2 or TRBV6-3 and TRBJ2-5; D possibly corresponds to TRBD1 (6 bases). The CDR3 loop spans 12 amino acids. The V gene's germline CDR1 is MNHEY and CDR2 SVGEGT. The CDR3 coding sequence is TGTGTCAGCAGGGACAAGAGGAGGACCCAGTACTTC. Amino acids: CVSRDKRRTQYF.